The 29 T cell receptor beta chains reported below all come from one sample, sequenced in a study of STAT5B mutations in CD4+ large granular lymphocyte leukemia (dated by TCRdb to between 2021 and 2024). Library generation was performed with the immunoSEQ multiplex PCR assay. What TCRdb holds here is the immuneACCESS table cut down to in-frame rearrangements. Part of the clones is not present; checked against another copy, under half of the missing clones reflect an unresolved V gene, and the others are unexplained. The sample profile shows some 40,000 clones; 75% to 85% of them were found once. The ten largest clones add up to 3% to 4% of the sample. The sequenced sample was CD4+ T cells from blood buffy coats. These TCRs come from a human donor in good health.

The chain links TRBV11-3 to TRBJ2-6, with D perhaps TRBD1 (5 bases). Between the trimmed V and J ends, which lost 5 bases and 0 bases, there was a span of 8 bases. The CDR3 length is 15 residues. Germline CDR1 SGHNT, CDR2 YENEEA. The CDR3 sequence is CASSLQGSGANVLTF. The DNA for the CDR3 is TGTGCCAGCAGCCTTCAGGGCTCTGGGGCCAACGTCCTGACTTTC.

The V gene is TRBV2, the J gene TRBJ2-2; D not resolved. The CDR3 contains 13 residues. V lost 2 bases, J lost 5 bases, and 6 bases lay in between. Germline V gives CDR1 SNHLY, CDR2 FYNNEI. The CDR3 nucleotides read TGTGCCAGCAGTGAAATACAGACCGGGGAGCTGTTTTTT. Translating it yields CASSEIQTGELFF. Full variable domain (remainder filled in from reference TRBV2 and TRBJ2-2): EPEVTQTPSHQVTQMGQEVILRCVPISNHLYFYWYRQILGQKVEFLVSFYNNEISEKSEIFDDQFSVERPDGSNFTLKIRSTKLEDSAMYFCASSEIQTGELFFGEGSRLTVL.

This clone was counted between two and nine times. V is TRBV28 and J is TRBJ1-5; D remains unclear. The germline V gene encodes CDR1 MDHEN and CDR2 SYDVKM. The CDR3 length is 12 residues. V gave up 7 bases and J gave up 1 base, with 5 bases separating them. Here the CDR3 reads CASTQSNQPQHF. For the CDR3, the DNA is TGTGCCAGCACACAGAGCAATCAGCCCCAGCATTTT.

This sequence joins TRBV7-9 and TRBJ1-1; D not resolved. The V end was cut by 5 bases, the J end by 0 bases, with 19 bases between. The CDR3 totals 17 residues. Germline CDR1 and CDR2: SEHNR and FQNEAQ (reference sequence). The CDR3 DNA follows: TGTGCCAGCAGCCGAGTTAGAGGATCTAATATGAACACTGAAGCTTTCTTT. As protein: CASSRVRGSNMNTEAFF. Looking up the rest from reference TRBV7-9 and TRBJ1-1 gives the full variable domain: DTGVSQNPRHKITKRGQNVTFRCDPISEHNRLYWYRQTLGQGPEFLTYFQNEAQLEKSRLLSDRFSAERPKGSFSTLEIQRTEQGDSAMYLCASSRVRGSNMNTEAFFGQGTRLTVV.

The chain is built from TRBV5-1 and TRBJ2-5; weak D call: TRBD1 (5 bases). Near its end, the DNA agrees better with TRBJ2-7, so the J call may be wrong. CDR1 SGHRS and CDR2 YFSETQ come from the germline V gene. The CDR3 spans 16 residues. The CDR3 DNA follows: TGCGCCAGCAGCTTGCAGGGTGCAGGGTCCCGTAGCGAGCAGTACTTC. It encodes CASSLQGAGSRSEQYF.

The chain carries TRBV12-5 and TRBJ2-3; D unresolved. CDR1 is LGHNT and CDR2 is FRNRAP in the germline V gene. V was cut by 2 bases and J by 4 bases, with 10 bases left in between. This CDR3 has 14 amino acids. In DNA form, the CDR3 reads TGTGCTAGTGGTTTGATGACGGGTTCAGATACGCAGTATTTT. It encodes CASGLMTGSDTQYF.

This chain joins TRBV2 and TRBJ2-7; TRBD1 matches at 8 bases. V was clipped by 8 bases and J by 7 bases; unmatched bases: 13. The CDR3 extends over 14 amino acids. Germline loops: CDR1 SNHLY, CDR2 FYNNEI. The CDR3 bases are TGTGCCAGCTCAAGAGACAGGGGAATTGAAGAGCAGTACTTC. Translating it yields CASSRDRGIEEQYF.

In DNA, the CDR3 is TGTGCCAGCAGTGCATCGGGGGTTGAGACCCAGTACTTC. Translation: CASSASGVETQYF. The rearrangement links TRBV6-1 to TRBJ2-5; possible D gene TRBD2, 6 bases. Trimming stripped 4 bases from V and 5 bases from J, with 11 bases between. The CDR3 totals 13 residues. Germline CDR1 MNHNS, CDR2 SASEGT.

Only a few counts were recorded for this clone. The V and J genes are TRBV7-8 and TRBJ2-7; the D gene is possibly TRBD1 (6 bases). The CDR3 length is 14 residues. V was trimmed by 1 base and J by 3 bases, leaving 10 bases between them. Germline CDR1 reads SGHVS; CDR2 reads FQNEAQ. This CDR3 reads CASSLDRALYEQYF. The CDR3 DNA reads TGTGCCAGCAGCTTAGACAGGGCCCTCTACGAGCAGTACTTC.

The chain has TRBV11-3 and TRBJ1-1; tentatively, D is TRBD1 (5 bases). V lost 1 base and J lost 6, with 12 bases in between. Germline lookup yields CDR1 SGHNT and CDR2 YENEEA. The length of the CDR3 is 14 residues. CDR3 loop: CASSLAGGTSEAFF. The CDR3 DNA follows: TGTGCCAGCAGCTTAGCGGGGGGAACATCTGAAGCTTTCTTT. Complete variable domain (other parts from reference TRBV11-3 and TRBJ1-1): EAGVVQSPRYKIIEKKQPVAFWCNPISGHNTLYWYLQNLGQGPELLIRYENEEAVDDSQLPKDRFSAERLKGVDSTLKIQPAELGDSAVYLCASSLAGGTSEAFFGQGTRLTVV.

V is TRBV30 and J is TRBJ1-4, with 11 bases identical to TRBD1. The CDR3 totals 17 residues. Germline V gives CDR1 GTSNPN, CDR2 SVGIG (reference sequence). The V gene end was trimmed by 3 bases and the J gene end by 8 bases; junction bases not matched to a gene: 14. CDR3 bases: TGTGCCTGGAGCGCCCGGACAGGGGGCGGTCTTGGCGAAAAACTGTTTTTT. Encoded protein: CAWSARTGGGLGEKLFF.

The count of this clone is one. The V and J genes are TRBV5-1 and TRBJ2-7; tentative D call: TRBD1 (5 bases). Trimming stripped 1 base from V and 5 bases from J, with 10 bases between. Germline V gives CDR1 SGHRS, CDR2 YFSETQ. The CDR3 has 13 amino acids. The CDR3 protein is CASSLRGFHEQYF. The CDR3 bases are TGCGCCAGCAGCTTGAGGGGATTCCACGAGCAGTACTTC.

This sequence joins TRBV30 and TRBJ2-7; TRBD1 agrees at 8 bases. Trimming took 6 bases from V and 0 from J; bases not matched to a gene: 7. The CDR3 contains 14 residues. Germline V gene data show CDR1 as GTSNPN and CDR2 as SVGIG (reference sequence). This CDR3 reads CACLRQGSSYEQYF. Here the CDR3 DNA reads TGTGCCTGCCTCCGACAGGGGAGCTCCTACGAGCAGTACTTC. Drawing the rest from reference TRBV30 and TRBJ2-7, the complete variable domain is SQTIHQWPATLVQPVGSPLSLECTVEGTSNPNLYWYRQAAGRGLQLLFYSVGIGQISSEVPQNLSASRPQDRQFILSSKKLLLSDSGFYLCACLRQGSSYEQYFGPGTRLTVT.

The chain links TRBV30 to TRBJ1-3; D not resolved. The CDR3 sequence is 14 residues long. Looked up from germline, CDR1 is GTSNPN and CDR2 is SVGIG (reference sequence). Trimming shortened V by 1 base and J by 3 bases, and 10 bases separated the two germline ends. The CDR3 nucleotides read TGTGCCTGGAGTGACTGGGTAGGTGGAAACACCATATATTTT. It yields the protein CAWSDWVGGNTIYF.

This clone showed up just a few times. The chain links TRBV30 to TRBJ1-2; 9 nucleotides agree with TRBD1. Germline trimming cut 1 base from V and 7 bases from J; bases unmatched to any gene: 7. Germline CDR1 reads GTSNPN; CDR2 reads SVGIG (reference sequence). There are 14 residues in the CDR3. In DNA form, the CDR3 reads TGTGCCTGGAGTGCTATGGGGACAGGGTTTGGCTACACCTTC. Its translation: CAWSAMGTGFGYTF.

The V and J genes are TRBV7-9 and TRBJ1-4; D is possibly TRBD1 (5 bases). Germline values: CDR1 SEHNR, CDR2 FQNEAQ (reference sequence). The CDR3 has 14 amino acids. The V end was cut by 2 bases, the J end by 8 bases, with 12 bases between. CDR3 bases: TGTGCCAGCAGCTTACAGGGCGGAGTGGAAAAACTGTTTTTT. This encodes CASSLQGGVEKLFF.

A single count supports this clone. The chain couples TRBV6-6 to TRBJ2-3; TRBD2 matches at 7 bases. The CDR3 sequence is 13 residues long. Germline V gene data show CDR1 as MNHNY and CDR2 as SVGAGI (reference sequence). V shed 6 bases, J shed 5 bases, and the junction held 5 bases outside the gene matches. The DNA for the CDR3 is TGTGCCAGCAGCTCGGAGCGGGAAGATACGCAGTATTTT. Translation gives CASSSEREDTQYF.

The V and J genes are TRBV5-8 and TRBJ2-1, with TRBD2 identical over 7 bases. The CDR3 extends over 15 amino acids. V shed 5 bases and J 10 bases; nucleotides not matched to a gene: 15. CDR1 and CDR2 from the germline V gene are SGHTS and YDEGEE. In DNA form, the CDR3 reads TGTGCCAGCAGGAATCCTCTCTATTCGGGAGGAGAGCAGTTCTTC. It codes for CASRNPLYSGGEQFF.

This clone was counted only a few times. The chain combines TRBV2 with TRBJ1-4; a possible D gene is TRBD1 (6 bases). Trimming cost V 5 bases and J 5 bases, with 12 bases left between them. There are 14 residues in the CDR3. Germline V lookup: CDR1 SNHLY, CDR2 FYNNEI. In DNA form, the CDR3 reads TGTGCCAGCAGTTGGACAGACAAGAATGAAAAACTGTTTTTT. Encoded protein: CASSWTDKNEKLFF.

As DNA, the CDR3 is TGTGCCAGCTCACCGCCGAATACAGATACGCAGTATTTT. This codes for CASSPPNTDTQYF. The chain links TRBV18 to TRBJ2-3, with no clear D. The CDR3 has 13 amino acids. Germline lookup yields CDR1 KGHSH and CDR2 LQKENI. V lost 3 bases and J 3 bases, leaving 7 bases between the germline ends.

The chain links TRBV5-1 to TRBJ2-3; the D gene could be TRBD1 or TRBD2 (5 bases each). V lost 3 bases and J lost 1, with 12 bases in between. This CDR3 spans 15 amino acids. Looked up from germline, CDR1 is SGHRS and CDR2 is YFSETQ. CDR3 protein: CASSYRDRGTDTQYF. In DNA form, the CDR3 reads TGCGCCAGCAGCTACCGGGACCGCGGCACAGATACGCAGTATTTT.

This clone appeared a single time. This sequence joins TRBV30 and TRBJ1-2; D ambiguous. The V and J ends lost 4 bases and 7 bases respectively, with 19 bases between them. There are 14 residues in the CDR3. The germline gives CDR1 GTSNPN, CDR2 SVGIG (reference sequence). The DNA of the CDR3 is TGTGCCTGGATTGGTGCAGGAGGCACGGGTGGCTACACCTTC. Protein product: CAWIGAGGTGGYTF.

The chain joins TRBV9 to TRBJ2-1; 11 positions match TRBD2. This CDR3 spans 14 amino acids. Looked up from germline, CDR1 is SGDLS and CDR2 is YYNGEE. V was pared by 4 bases and J by 12 bases, with 9 bases of the junction left unmatched. CDR3 in amino acids: CASSKYSGGALQFF. CDR3 DNA sequence: TGTGCCAGCAGCAAATATAGCGGGGGGGCCCTGCAGTTCTTC.

The rearrangement uses TRBV5-1 and TRBJ2-1, with TRBD2 as a possible D gene (7 bases). The CDR3 loop spans 15 amino acids. Deletions cut 4 bases from V and 5 bases from J, with 16 bases between. Per the germline V gene, CDR1 is SGHRS and CDR2 is YFSETQ. The CDR3 loop reads CASSGGGGRDNEQFF. For the CDR3, the DNA is TGCGCCAGCAGCGGTGGGGGGGGCCGAGACAATGAGCAGTTCTTC.

The chain combines TRBV28 with TRBJ1-5; tentatively, D is TRBD1 (5 bases). CDR1 and CDR2 (germline): MDHEN, SYDVKM. The CDR3 runs to 16 residues. V was cut by 2 bases and J by 0 bases, with 11 bases left in between. The CDR3 loop reads CASSLLRGGSNQPQHF. DNA for the CDR3: TGTGCCAGCAGTTTACTTAGGGGAGGTAGCAATCAGCCCCAGCATTTT.

V gene TRBV4-1 combines with J gene TRBJ1-5, with D maybe TRBD1 (5 bases). Germline V gene data show CDR1 as MGHRA and CDR2 as YSYEKL. V was clipped by 0 bases and J by 10 bases, with 16 bases between them. CDR3 length: 15 residues. The CDR3 DNA reads TGCGCCAGCAGCCAAGATCGGGACCCTCTCTATCCCCAGCATTTT. It specifies CASSQDRDPLYPQHF.

V and J are TRBV18 and TRBJ1-4, with 9 bases lining up with TRBD1. The CDR3 covers 16 residues. Per germline, CDR1 KGHSH and CDR2 LQKENI. V dropped 2 bases and J dropped 8; count of bases not matched to a gene: 9. Written as DNA, the CDR3 is TGTGCCAGCTCACCATCTCCAGTCGGGACAGGGGAAAAACTGTTTTTT. Amino acid sequence: CASSPSPVGTGEKLFF.

The chain has TRBV2 and TRBJ1-6; D call uncertain. The V gene lost 7 bases and the J gene lost 10 bases, with 11 bases spanning the gap. Per germline, CDR1 SNHLY and CDR2 FYNNEI. The CDR3 spans 12 residues. CDR3 protein: CASTPSGSPLHF. Written as DNA, the CDR3 is TGTGCCAGCACCCCGTCTGGGTCACCCCTCCACTTT. The whole variable domain, filled in from reference TRBV2 and TRBJ1-6, reads EPEVTQTPSHQVTQMGQEVILRCVPISNHLYFYWYRQILGQKVEFLVSFYNNEISEKSEIFDDQFSVERPDGSNFTLKIRSTKLEDSAMYFCASTPSGSPLHFGNGTRLTVT.

V gene TRBV5-5 combines with J gene TRBJ2-1; 8 positions match TRBD1. Germline values: CDR1 SGHKS, CDR2 YYEKEE (reference sequence). The CDR3 extends over 16 amino acids. V lost 5 bases to trimming and J lost 9 bases; unmatched junction nucleotides: 16. The CDR3 DNA is TGTGCCAGCAGAGACTCACGGACAGGGTCTTTAGGTGAGCAGTTCTTC. It is translated as CASRDSRTGSLGEQFF.